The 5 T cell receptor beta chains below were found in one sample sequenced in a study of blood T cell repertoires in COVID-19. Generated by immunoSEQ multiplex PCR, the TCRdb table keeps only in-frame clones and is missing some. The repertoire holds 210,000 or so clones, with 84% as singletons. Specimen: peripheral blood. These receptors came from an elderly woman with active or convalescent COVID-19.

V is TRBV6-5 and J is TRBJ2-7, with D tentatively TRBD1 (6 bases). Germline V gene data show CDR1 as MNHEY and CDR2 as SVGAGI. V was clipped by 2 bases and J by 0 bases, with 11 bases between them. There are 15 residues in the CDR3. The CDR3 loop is CASSYGGIYSYEQYF. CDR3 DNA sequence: TGTGCCAGCAGTTACGGGGGCATTTACTCCTACGAGCAGTACTTC.

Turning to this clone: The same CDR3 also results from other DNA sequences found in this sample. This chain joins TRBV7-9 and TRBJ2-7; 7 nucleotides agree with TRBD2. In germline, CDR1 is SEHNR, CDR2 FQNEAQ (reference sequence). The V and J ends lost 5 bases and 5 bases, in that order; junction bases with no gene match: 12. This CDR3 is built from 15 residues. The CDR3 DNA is TGTGCCAGCAGCCCCCGACTAGCCGGGAGTGACGAGCAGTACTTC. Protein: CASSPRLAGSDEQYF.

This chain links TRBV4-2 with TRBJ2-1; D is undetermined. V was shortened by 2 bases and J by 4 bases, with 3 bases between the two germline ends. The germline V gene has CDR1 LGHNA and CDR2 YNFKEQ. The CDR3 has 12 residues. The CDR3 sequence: CASSQLYNEQFF. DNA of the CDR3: TGTGCCAGCAGCCAATTATACAATGAGCAGTTCTTC.

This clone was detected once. The CDR3 coding sequence is TGTGCCAGCAGCTTAGGGCCAGGAGGTAGCACAGATACGCAGTATTTT. Its protein product is CASSLGPGGSTDTQYF. The chain links TRBV11-1 to TRBJ2-3; D is possibly TRBD2 (5 bases). Trimming cost V 1 base and J 0 bases, with 11 bases left between them. In germline, CDR1 is SGHAT, CDR2 FQDESV (reference sequence). The CDR3 has 16 residues.

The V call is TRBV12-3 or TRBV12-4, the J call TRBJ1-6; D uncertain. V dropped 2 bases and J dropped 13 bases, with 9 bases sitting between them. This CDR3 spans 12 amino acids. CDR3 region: CASSLSAGPLHF. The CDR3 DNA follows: TGTGCCAGCAGTTTATCGGCGGGTCCCCTCCACTTT.